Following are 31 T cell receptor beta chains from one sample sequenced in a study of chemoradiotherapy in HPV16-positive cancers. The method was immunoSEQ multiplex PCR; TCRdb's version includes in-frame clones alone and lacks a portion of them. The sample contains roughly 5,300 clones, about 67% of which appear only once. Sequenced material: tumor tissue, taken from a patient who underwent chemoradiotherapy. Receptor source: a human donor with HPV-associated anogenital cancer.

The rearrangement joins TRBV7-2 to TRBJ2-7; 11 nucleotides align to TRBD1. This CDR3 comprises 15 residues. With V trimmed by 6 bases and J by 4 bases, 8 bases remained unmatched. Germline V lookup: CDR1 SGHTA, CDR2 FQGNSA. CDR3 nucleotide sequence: TGTGCCAGCAGTCCTGGACAGGGGGCGGGGTACGAGCAGTACTTC. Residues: CASSPGQGAGYEQYF.

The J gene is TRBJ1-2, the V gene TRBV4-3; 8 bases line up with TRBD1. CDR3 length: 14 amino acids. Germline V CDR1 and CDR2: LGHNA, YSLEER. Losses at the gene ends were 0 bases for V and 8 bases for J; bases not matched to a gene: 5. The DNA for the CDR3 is TGCGCCAGCAGCCAAGATCAGGGGGCTAGGGGCTACACCTTC. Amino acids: CASSQDQGARGYTF.

The CDR3: CASSEKTAKNIQYF. In DNA form, the CDR3 reads TGTGCCAGCAGTGAAAAGACAGCCAAAAACATTCAGTACTTC. The chain joins TRBV2 to TRBJ2-4; no clear D gene. V shed 2 bases and J shed 0 bases, with 5 bases lying between them. The CDR3 extends over 14 amino acids. CDR1 and CDR2 (germline): SNHLY, FYNNEI.

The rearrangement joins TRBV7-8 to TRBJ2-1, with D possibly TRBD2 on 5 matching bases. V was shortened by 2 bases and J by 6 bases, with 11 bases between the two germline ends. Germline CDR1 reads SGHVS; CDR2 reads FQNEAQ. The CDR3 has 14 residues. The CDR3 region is CASSLYSEANEQFF. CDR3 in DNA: TGTGCCAGCAGCTTATATAGCGAGGCCAATGAGCAGTTCTTC.

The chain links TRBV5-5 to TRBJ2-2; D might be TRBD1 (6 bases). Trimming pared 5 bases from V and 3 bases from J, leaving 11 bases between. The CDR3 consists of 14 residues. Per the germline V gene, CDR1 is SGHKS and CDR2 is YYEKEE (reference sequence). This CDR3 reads CASSTGQHTGELFF. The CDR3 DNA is TGTGCCAGCAGTACAGGACAGCACACCGGGGAGCTGTTTTTT.

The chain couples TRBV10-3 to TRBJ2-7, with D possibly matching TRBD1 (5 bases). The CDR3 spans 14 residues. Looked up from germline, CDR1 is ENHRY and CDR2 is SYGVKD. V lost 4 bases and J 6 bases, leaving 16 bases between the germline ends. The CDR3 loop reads CAISGGRVGLEQYF. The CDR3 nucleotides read TGTGCCATCAGTGGGGGCAGGGTAGGGCTCGAGCAGTACTTC.

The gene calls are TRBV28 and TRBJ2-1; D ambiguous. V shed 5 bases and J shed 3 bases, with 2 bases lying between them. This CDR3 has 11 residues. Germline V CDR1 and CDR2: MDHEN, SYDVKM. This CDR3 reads CASSNYNEQFF. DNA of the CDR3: TGTGCCAGCAGTAACTACAATGAGCAGTTCTTC.

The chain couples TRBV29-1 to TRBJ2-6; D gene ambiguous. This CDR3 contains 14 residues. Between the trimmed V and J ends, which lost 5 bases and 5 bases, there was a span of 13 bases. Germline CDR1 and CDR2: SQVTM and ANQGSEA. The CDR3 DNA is TGCAGCGTTTTACATATACTACGGGCCAACGTCCTGACTTTC. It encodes CSVLHILRANVLTF.

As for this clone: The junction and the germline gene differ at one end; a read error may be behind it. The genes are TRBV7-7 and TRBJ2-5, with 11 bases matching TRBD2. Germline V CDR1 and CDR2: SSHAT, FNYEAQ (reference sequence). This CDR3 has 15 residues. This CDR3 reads CASSPTSGSRETQYF. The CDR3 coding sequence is TGTGCTAGCAGCCCAACTAGCGGGAGCAGGGAGACCCAGTACTTC.

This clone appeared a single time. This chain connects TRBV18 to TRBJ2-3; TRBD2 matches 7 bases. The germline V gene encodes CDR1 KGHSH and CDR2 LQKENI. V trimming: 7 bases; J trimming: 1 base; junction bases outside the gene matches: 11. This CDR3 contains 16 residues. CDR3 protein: CASFPTGGFRTDTQYF. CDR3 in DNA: TGTGCCAGCTTCCCTACGGGGGGATTCCGCACAGATACGCAGTATTTT.

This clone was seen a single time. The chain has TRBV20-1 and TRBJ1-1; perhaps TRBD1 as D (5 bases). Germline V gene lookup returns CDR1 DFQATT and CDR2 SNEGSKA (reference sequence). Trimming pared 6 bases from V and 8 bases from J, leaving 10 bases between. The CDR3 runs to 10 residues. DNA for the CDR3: TGCAGTGCCCGGAGACAGGAAGCTTTCTTT. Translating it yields CSARRQEAFF.

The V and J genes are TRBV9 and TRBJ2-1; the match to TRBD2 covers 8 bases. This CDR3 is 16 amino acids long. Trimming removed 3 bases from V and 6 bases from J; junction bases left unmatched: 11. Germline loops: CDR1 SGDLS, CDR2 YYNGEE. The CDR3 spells CASSARSGKEGNEQFF. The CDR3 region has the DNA TGTGCCAGCAGCGCCCGTAGCGGGAAAGAAGGCAATGAGCAGTTCTTC.

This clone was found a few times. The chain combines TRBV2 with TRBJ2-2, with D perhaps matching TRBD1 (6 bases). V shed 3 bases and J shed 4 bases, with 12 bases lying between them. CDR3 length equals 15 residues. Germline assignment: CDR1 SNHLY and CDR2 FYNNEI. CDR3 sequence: CASSEHRASTGELFF. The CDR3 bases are TGTGCCAGCAGTGAGCACAGGGCTAGCACCGGGGAGCTGTTTTTT.

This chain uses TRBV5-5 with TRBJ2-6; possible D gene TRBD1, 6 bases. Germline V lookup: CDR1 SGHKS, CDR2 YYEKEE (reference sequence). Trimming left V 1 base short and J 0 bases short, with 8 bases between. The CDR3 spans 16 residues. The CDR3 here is CASSLTGYSGANVLTF. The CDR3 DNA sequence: TGTGCCAGCAGCTTGACAGGGTACTCTGGGGCCAACGTCCTGACTTTC.

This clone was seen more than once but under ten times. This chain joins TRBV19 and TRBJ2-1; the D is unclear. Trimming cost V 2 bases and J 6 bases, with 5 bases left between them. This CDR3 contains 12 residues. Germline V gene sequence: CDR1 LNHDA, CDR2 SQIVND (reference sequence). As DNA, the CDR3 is TGTGCCAGTAGTATATCAATCAATGAGCAGTTCTTC. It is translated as CASSISINEQFF.

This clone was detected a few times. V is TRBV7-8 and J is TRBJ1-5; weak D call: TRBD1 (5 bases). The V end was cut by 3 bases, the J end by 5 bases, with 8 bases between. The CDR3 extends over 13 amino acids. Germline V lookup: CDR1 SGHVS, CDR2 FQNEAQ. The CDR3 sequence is CASSFGGDQPQHF. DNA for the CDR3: TGTGCCAGCAGCTTCGGGGGAGATCAGCCCCAGCATTTT.

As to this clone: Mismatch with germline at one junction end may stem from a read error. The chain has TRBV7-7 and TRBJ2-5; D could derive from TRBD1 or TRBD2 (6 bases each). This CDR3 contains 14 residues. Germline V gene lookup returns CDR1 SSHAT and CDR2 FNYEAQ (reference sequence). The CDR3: CASSLGGLGETQYF. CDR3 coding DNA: TGTGCTAGCAGCTTAGGGGGGCTTGGTGAGACCCAGTACTTC.

The CDR3 protein is CASSERTSVYNEQFF. CDR3 coding DNA: TGTGCCAGCAGCGAAAGGACTAGCGTCTACAATGAGCAGTTCTTC. The J gene is TRBJ2-1, the V gene TRBV6-5, with 9 bases identical to TRBD2. With V trimmed by 6 bases and J by 3 bases, 6 bases remained unmatched. This CDR3 has 15 residues. Germline assignment: CDR1 MNHEY and CDR2 SVGAGI.

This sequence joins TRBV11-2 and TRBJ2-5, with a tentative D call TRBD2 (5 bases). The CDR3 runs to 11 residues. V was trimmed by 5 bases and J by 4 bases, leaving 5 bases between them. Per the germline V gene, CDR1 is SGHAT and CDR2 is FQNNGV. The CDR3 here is CASSLAETQYF. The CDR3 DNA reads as TGTGCCAGCAGCCTAGCAGAGACCCAGTACTTC. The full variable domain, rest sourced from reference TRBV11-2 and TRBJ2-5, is EAGVAQSPRYKIIEKRQSVAFWCNPISGHATLYWYQQILGQGPKLLIQFQNNGVVDDSQLPKDRFSAERLKGVDSTLKIQPAKLEDSAVYLCASSLAETQYFGPGTRLLVL.

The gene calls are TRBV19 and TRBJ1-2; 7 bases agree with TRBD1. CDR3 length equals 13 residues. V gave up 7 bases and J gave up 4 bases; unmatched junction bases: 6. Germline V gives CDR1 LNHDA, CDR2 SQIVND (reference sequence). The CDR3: CASKTGTFYGYTF. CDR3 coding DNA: TGTGCCAGTAAGACAGGGACCTTCTATGGCTACACCTTC.

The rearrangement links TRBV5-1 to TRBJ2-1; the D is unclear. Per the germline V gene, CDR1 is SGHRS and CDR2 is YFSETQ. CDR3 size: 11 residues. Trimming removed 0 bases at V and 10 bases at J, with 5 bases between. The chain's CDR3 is CASSLGREQFF. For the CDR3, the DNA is TGCGCCAGCAGCTTGGGTAGGGAGCAGTTCTTC.

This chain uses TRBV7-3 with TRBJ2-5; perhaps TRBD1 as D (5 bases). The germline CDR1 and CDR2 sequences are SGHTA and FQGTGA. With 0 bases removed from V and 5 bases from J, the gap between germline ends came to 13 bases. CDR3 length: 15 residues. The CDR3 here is CASSLTGAPTETQYF. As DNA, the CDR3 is TGTGCCAGCAGCTTAACAGGGGCGCCCACCGAGACCCAGTACTTC.

CDR3 in amino acids: CASRGTATGNTIYF. CDR3 sequence (DNA): TGTGCCAGCCGAGGGACAGCAACTGGAAACACCATATATTTT. J is TRBJ1-3 and V is TRBV2; 7 positions agree with TRBD1. Trimming cost V 8 bases and J 2 bases; bases outside gene matches: 6. Germline V gene lookup returns CDR1 SNHLY and CDR2 FYNNEI. The CDR3 is 14 amino acids.

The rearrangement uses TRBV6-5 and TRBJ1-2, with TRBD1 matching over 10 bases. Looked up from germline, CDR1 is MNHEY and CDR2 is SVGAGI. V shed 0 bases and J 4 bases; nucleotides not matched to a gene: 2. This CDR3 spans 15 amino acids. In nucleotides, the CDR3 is TGTGCCAGCAGTTACTCGTGGACAGGGGGCTATGGCTACACCTTC. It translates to CASSYSWTGGYGYTF.

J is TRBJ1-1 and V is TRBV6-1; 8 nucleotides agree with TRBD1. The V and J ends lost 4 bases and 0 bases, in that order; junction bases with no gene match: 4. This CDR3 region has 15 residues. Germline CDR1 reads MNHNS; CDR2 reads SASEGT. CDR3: CASSGQTGVNTEAFF. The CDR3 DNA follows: TGTGCCAGCAGTGGACAGACAGGGGTGAACACTGAAGCTTTCTTT.

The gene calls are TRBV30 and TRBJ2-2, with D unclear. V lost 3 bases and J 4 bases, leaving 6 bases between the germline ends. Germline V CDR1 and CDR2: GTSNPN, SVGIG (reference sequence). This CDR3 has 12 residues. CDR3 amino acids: CAWREGTGELFF. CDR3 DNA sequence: TGTGCCTGGAGGGAAGGCACCGGGGAGCTGTTTTTT.

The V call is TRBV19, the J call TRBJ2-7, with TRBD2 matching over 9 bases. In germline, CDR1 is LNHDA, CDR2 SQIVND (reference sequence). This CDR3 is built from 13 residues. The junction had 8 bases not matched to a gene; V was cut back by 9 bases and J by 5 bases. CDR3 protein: CASRGLASDEQYF. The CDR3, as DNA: TGTGCCAGCAGGGGACTAGCCTCTGACGAGCAGTACTTC.

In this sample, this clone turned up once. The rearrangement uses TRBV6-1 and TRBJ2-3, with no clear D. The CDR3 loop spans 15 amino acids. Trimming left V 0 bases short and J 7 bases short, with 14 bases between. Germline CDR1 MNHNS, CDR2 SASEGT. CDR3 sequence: CASSEAQRPGNTQYF. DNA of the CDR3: TGTGCCAGCAGTGAAGCTCAGCGCCCAGGAAATACGCAGTATTTT.

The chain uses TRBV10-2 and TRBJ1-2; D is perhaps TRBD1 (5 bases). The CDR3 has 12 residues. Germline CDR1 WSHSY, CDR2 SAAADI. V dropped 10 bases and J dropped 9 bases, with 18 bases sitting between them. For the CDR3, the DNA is TGCGCCATCGGGAAGGTGGGACGGCGCTACACCTTC. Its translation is CAIGKVGRRYTF.

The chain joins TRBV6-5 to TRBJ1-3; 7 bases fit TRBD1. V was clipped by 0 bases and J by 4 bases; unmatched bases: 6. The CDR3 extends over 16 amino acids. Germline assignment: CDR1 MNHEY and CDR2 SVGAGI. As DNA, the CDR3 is TGTGCCAGCAGTTACTCCGGGACAGAATCGGGAAACACCATATATTTT. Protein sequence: CASSYSGTESGNTIYF.

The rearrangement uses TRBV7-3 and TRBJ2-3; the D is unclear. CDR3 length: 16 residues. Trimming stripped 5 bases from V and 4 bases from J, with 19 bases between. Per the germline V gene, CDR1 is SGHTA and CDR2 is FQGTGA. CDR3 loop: CASSLPITDGPDTQYF. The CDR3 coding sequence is TGTGCCAGCAGCCTGCCTATTACCGACGGCCCAGATACGCAGTATTTT.